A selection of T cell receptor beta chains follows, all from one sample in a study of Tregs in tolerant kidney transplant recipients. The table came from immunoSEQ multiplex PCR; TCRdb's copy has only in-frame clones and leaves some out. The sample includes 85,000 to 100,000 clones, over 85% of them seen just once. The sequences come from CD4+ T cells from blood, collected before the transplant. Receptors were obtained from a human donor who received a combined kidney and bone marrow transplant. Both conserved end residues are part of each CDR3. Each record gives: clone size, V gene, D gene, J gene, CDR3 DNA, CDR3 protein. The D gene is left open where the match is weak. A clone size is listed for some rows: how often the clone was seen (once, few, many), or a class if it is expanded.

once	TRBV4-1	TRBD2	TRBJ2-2	TGCGCCAGCAGCCAAGCTAGCGGGGGGGCCGCCGGGGAGCTGTTTTTT	CASSQASGGAAGELFF
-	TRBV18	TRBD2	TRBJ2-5	TGTGCCAGCTCACCAGTCGGAGCGGGGCTCCATGTGAGGGAGCAGTACTTC	CASSPVGAGLHVREQYF
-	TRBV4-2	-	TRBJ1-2	TGTGCCAGCAGCCAAGATTCGACAGGTGTTCTCTATGGCTACACCTTC	CASSQDSTGVLYGYTF
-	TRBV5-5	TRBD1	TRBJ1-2	TGTGCCAGCAGCTTAGGGGACAGGGCCAACTATGGCTACACCTTC	CASSLGDRANYGYTF
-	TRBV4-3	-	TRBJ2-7	TGCGCCAGCAGCCAAGACCCCCTCTACGAGCAGTACTTC	CASSQDPLYEQYF
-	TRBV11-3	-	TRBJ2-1	TGTGCCAGCAGCTTAGGCGCATCGGTAATCAATGAGCAGTTCTTC	CASSLGASVINEQFF
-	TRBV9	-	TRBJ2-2	TGTGCCAGCAGCGGGGAAAACAGGGAGAGGCTGTTTTTT	CASSGENRERLFF
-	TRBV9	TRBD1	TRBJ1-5	TGTGCCAGCAGCGGGGGACAGAGCAATCAGCCCCAGCATTTT	CASSGGQSNQPQHF
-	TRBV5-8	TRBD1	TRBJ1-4	TGTGCCAGCAGCTTGTTAGGACAGGGCGGAGAAAAACTGTTTTTT	CASSLLGQGGEKLFF
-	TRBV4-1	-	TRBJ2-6	TGCGCCAGCAGCCAAGTCCTAACTGGGGCCAACGTCCTGACTTTC	CASSQVLTGANVLTF
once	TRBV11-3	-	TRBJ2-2	TGTGCCAGCAGCTTAGGGCCCGGGTCCGGGGAGCTGTTTTTT	CASSLGPGSGELFF
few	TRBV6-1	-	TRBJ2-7	TGTGCCAGCAGTGGTCCCCAATCCTACGAGCAGTACTTC	CASSGPQSYEQYF
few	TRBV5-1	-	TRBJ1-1	TGCGCCAGCAGCTTGGGATTTTGGGACTTGAACACTGAAGCTTTCTTT	CASSLGFWDLNTEAFF